The T cell receptor beta chain described here comes from a study of long-term antiretroviral therapy in people with HIV. At the level of the study: The earliest samples came about a decade before the 2015 immediate-ART recommendation.

Researchers report immunoSEQ v3.0 was run at survey level. TCRdb's copy holds only in-frame clones and misses some; the assay was immunoSEQ multiplex PCR. The table records roughly 33,000 clones, around 72% of them present only once. This clone was seen once. Trimming removed 0 bases from V and 4 bases from J, with 2 bases in between. CDR1 SGHRS and CDR2 YFSETQ come from the germline V gene. The CDR3 length is 12 residues. This receptor was identified in a woman aged 45-60 years with HIV. V gene TRBV5-1 combines with J gene TRBJ2-1; D not certain. Source: unsorted PBMCs, taken 3.1 years after starting antiretroviral therapy. The CDR3 DNA is TGCGCCAGCAGCTTGGAATACAATGAGCAGTTCTTC. Its protein is CASSLEYNEQFF.